Listed below are T cell receptor beta chains from one sample, sequenced in a study of radiation and T cells in renal cell carcinoma. Repertoires were generated with immunoSEQ multiplex PCR, while TCRdb's copy carries only in-frame clones and drops some. The profile covers approximately 20,000 clones, with 50% to 65% appearing a single time and roughly an eighth taken by the ten largest. This sample comprised tumor tissue, obtained from a patient whose treatment included radiotherapy and nephrectomy. The receptors here all came from a woman aged 70 to 79 with renal cell carcinoma. The CDR3 runs from the conserved cysteine through the conserved F or W. Each record gives: clone size, V gene, J gene, D gene, CDR3 DNA, CDR3 protein. A D gene is named only where the DNA matches it firmly. Only part of the rows carry a size: once, few, many, or a class if the clone is expanded.

NA,TRBV28,TRBJ1-4,TRBD1,TGTGCCAGCAGTTCCCCGACAGGGGCCGAAAAACTGTTTTTT,CASSSPTGAEKLFF
few,TRBV28,TRBJ1-5,NA,TGTGCCAGCAGAGGAGACCGCAATCAGCCCCAGCATTTT,CASRGDRNQPQHF
NA,TRBV5-1,TRBJ1-1,NA,TGCGCCAGCAGCTTGGAAAACAGCGTCACAAGGGCTTTCTTT,CASSLENSVTRAFF
few,TRBV27,TRBJ1-2,NA,TGTGCCAGCAAAGGCCCATACTATGGCTACACCTTC,CASKGPYYGYTF
NA,TRBV9,TRBJ1-1,TRBD1,TGTGCCAGCAGCTTTTATGACAGGGACACTGAAGCTTTCTTT,CASSFYDRDTEAFF
NA,TRBV7-9,TRBJ2-3,NA,TGTGCCAGCACCCTATCACAGGTTAGCACAGATACGCAGTATTTT,CASTLSQVSTDTQYF
NA,TRBV27,TRBJ2-7,NA,TGTGCCAGCAAGATCAGGGGATCCTCCTACGAGCAGTACTTC,CASKIRGSSYEQYF
NA,TRBV29-1,TRBJ2-3,NA,TGCAGCGTTGTAATTGTCGGCGGCACAGATACGCAGTATTTT,CSVVIVGGTDTQYF
NA,TRBV7-6,TRBJ2-1,TRBD2,TGTGCCAGCAGCGGAGGACTAGCGGGGGGGCAAGAGCAGTTCTTC,CASSGGLAGGQEQFF
NA,TRBV4-2,TRBJ1-5,NA,TGTGCCAGCAGCCAATCATCTCAGGTTAGCAATCAGCCCCAGCATTTT,CASSQSSQVSNQPQHF
NA,TRBV13,TRBJ2-3,TRBD1,TGTGCCAGCAGCCTCCGGACAGGGCCTCTCACAGATACGCAGTATTTT,CASSLRTGPLTDTQYF
NA,TRBV18,TRBJ2-1,TRBD2,TGTGCCAGCTCACCACCGACCGGGGGGGTATACAATGAGCAGTTCTTC,CASSPPTGGVYNEQFF
NA,TRBV27,TRBJ2-3,TRBD2,TGTGCCAGCAGCCGGGGGGGCTTCGCAGATACGCAGTATTTT,CASSRGGFADTQYF
NA,TRBV6-5,TRBJ1-2,NA,TGTGCCAGCAGTTACTCCCTCGACAGTAATTATGGCTACACCTTC,CASSYSLDSNYGYTF
NA,TRBV6-1,TRBJ1-1,NA,TGTGCCAGCATCAAAGACGAACCGAACACTGAAGCTTTCTTT,CASIKDEPNTEAFF